This T cell receptor beta chain was found in a study of T cells after yellow fever vaccination. Notes on the study in general: Most primary-vaccination clones reappeared after the booster (more than 95% CD4, about 87% CD8). Repertoires obtained by FACS sorting could include abundant clonotypes that entered as contaminants from the bulk population.

In TCRdb, the 5' RACE reads were re-called with MiXCR into one record per CDR3 protein. The sample carries 100,000 to 150,000 distinct CDR3 sequences, roughly 15% recorded once. Germline V gene lookup returns CDR1 DFQATT and CDR2 SNEGSKA (reference sequence). V was trimmed by 1 base and J by 5 bases, leaving 8 bases between them. The CDR3 length is 12 residues. Concerning this clonotype: The antigen remains unidentified.

The chain recombines TRBV20-1 with TRBJ2-5; D possibly matches TRBD1 or TRBD2 (5 bases each). The clonotype was recovered from a man aged 18 to 29 who received the YFV17D yellow fever vaccine. The sequences come from CD8+ T cells sorted from PBMCs, collected 5 days after the yellow fever booster vaccination. CDR3 region: CSARGWGETQYF. The CDR3 DNA sequence: TGCAGTGCTAGAGGATGGGGGGAGACCCAGTACTTC.